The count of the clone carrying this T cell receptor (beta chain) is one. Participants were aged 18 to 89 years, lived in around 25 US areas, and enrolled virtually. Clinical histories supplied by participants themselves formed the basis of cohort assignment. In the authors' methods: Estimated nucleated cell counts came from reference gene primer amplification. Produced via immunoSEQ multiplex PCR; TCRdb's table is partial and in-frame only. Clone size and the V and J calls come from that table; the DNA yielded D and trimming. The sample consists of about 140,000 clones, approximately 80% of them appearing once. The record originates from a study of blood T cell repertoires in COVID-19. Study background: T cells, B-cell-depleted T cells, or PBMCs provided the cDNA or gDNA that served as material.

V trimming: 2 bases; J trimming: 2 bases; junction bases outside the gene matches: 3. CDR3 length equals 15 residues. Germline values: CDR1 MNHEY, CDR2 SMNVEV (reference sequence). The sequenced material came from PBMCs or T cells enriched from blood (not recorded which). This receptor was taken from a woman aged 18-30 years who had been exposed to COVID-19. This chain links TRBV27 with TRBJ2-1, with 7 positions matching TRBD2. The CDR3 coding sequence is TGTGCCAGCAGTTTAGGCGGGAGTCCCTACAATGAGCAGTTCTTC. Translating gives CASSLGGSPYNEQFF.